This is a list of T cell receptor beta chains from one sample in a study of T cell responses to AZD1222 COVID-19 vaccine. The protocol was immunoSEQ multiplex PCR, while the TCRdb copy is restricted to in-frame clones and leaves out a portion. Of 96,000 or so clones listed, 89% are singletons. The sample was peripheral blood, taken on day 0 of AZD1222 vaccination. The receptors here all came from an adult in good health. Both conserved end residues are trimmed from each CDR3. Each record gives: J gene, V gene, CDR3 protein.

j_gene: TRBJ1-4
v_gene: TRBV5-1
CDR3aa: ASSLRQGAEKLF

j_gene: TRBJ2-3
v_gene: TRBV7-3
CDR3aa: ASSSLNSGDTQY

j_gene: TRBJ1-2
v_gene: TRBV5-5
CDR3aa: ASSLAGQATNYGYT

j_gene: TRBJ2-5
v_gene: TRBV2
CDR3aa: ASSEGRSGETQY

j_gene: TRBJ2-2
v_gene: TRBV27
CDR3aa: ASQLFAGTGGSGELF

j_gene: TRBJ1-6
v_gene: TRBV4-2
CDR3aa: ASSQDLGTPGSSYNSPLH

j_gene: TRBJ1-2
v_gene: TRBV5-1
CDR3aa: ASSSDGGLGYT

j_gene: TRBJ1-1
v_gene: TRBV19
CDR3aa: ASCSTQAVNTEAF

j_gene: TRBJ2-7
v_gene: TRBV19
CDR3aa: ASRTSGDSYEQY

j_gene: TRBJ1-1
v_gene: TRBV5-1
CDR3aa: ASSPRAGANKNTEAF

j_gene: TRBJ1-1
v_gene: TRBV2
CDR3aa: ASSEGQGLRAF

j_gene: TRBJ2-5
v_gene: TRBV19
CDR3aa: ASSITDRGGQETQY

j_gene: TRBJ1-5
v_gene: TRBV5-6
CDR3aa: ASSSRTGDASNQPQH